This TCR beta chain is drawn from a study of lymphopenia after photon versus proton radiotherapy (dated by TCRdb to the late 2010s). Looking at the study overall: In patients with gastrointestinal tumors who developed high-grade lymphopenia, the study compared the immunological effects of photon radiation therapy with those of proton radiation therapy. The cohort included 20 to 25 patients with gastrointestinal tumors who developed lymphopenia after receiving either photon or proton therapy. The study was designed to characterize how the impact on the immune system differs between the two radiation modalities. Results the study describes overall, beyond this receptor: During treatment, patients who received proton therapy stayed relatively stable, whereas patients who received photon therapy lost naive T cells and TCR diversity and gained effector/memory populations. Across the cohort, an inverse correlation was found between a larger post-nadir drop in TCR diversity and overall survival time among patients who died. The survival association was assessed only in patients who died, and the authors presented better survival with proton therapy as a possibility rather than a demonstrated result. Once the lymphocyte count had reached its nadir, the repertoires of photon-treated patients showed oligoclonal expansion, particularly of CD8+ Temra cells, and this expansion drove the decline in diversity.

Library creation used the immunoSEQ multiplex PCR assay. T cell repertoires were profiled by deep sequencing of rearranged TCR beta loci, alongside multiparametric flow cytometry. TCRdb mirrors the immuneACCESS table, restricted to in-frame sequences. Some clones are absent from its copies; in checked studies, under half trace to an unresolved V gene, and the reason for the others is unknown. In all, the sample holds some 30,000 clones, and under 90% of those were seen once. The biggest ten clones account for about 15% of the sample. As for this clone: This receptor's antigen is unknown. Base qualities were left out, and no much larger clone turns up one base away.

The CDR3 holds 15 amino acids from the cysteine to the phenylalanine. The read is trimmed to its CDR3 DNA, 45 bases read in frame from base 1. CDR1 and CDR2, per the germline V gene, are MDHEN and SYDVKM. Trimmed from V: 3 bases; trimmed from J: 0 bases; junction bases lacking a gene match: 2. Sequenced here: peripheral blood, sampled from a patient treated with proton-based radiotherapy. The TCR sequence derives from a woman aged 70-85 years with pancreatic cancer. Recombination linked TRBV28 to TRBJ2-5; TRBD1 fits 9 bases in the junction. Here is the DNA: TGTGCCAGCAGTTTTGGGACAGGGTACCAAGAGACCCAGTACTTC. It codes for CASSFGTGYQETQYF.